The clone carrying this T cell receptor (beta chain) was recorded a few times. What it recognizes is unknown. The data originate from a study of T cells after yellow fever vaccination. On the study more broadly: It was SMART-Seq v4 Ultra Low Input that prepared the fractions with low cell numbers. Whole-study findings and limits: Re-detected after boosting: most primary clones, about 95% of CD4 and under 90% of CD8.

5'RACE template switching added a universal primer site and UMIs to TCR cDNA. One entry per CDR3 protein, called by TCRdb with MiXCR from the 5' RACE reads. The sample includes under 300,000 distinct CDR3 sequences, 6.9% of them seen just once. The CDR3 is 15 amino acids. CDR1 is DFQATT and CDR2 is SNEGSKA in the germline V gene (reference sequence). V lost 5 bases to trimming and J lost 5 bases; unmatched junction nucleotides: 9. This TCR derives from a man younger than 45 who received the YFV17D yellow fever vaccine. Sample: CD4+ T cells sorted from PBMCs, taken 15 days after the yellow fever booster vaccination. The chain recombines TRBV20-1 with TRBJ2-3, with 11 positions matching TRBD2. This CDR3 is CSAFSTSGRIDTQYF. The CDR3 DNA reads TGCAGTGCTTTCTCCACTAGCGGGAGAATAGATACGCAGTATTTT.